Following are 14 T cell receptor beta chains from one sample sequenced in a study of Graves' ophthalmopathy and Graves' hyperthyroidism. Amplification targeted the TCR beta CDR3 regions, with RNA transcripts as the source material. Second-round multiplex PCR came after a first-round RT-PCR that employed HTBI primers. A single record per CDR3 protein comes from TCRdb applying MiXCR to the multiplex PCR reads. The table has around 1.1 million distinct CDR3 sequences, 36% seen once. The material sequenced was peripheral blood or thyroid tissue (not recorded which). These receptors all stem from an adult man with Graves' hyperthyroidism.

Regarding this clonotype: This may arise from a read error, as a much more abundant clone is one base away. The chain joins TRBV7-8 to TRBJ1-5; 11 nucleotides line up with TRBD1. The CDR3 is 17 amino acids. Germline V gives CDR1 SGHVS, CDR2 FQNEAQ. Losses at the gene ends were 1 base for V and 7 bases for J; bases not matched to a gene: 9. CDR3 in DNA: TGTGCCAGCAGCTTAGGGCCCGGACAGGGGGCGGGGCAGCCCCAGCATTTT. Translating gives CASSLGPGQGAGQPQHF.

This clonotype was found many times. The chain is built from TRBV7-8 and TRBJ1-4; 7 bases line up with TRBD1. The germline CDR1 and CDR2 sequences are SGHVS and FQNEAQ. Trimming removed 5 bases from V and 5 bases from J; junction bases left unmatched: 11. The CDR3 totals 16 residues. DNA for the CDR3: TGTGCCAGCAGCCTTAGATCCGGGACAGCGAATGAAAAACTGTTTTTT. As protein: CASSLRSGTANEKLFF.

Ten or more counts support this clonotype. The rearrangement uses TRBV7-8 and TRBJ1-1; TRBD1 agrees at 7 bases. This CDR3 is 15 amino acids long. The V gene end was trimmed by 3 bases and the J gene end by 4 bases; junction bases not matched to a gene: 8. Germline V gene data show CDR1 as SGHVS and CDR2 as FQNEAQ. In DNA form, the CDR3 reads TGTGCCAGCAGCTTGGGGTGGAGGGGGCCCACTGAAGCTTTCTTT. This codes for CASSLGWRGPTEAFF.

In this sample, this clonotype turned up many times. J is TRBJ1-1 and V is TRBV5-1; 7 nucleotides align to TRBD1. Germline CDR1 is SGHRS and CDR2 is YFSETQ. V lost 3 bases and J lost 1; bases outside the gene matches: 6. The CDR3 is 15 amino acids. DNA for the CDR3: TGCGCCAGCAGCTGGGCAGGGGGTCGGAACACTGAAGCTTTCTTT. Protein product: CASSWAGGRNTEAFF.

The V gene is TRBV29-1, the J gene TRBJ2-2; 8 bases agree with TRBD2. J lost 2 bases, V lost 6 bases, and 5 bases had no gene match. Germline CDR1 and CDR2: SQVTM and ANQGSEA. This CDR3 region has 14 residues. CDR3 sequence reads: CSVTRGGNTGELFF. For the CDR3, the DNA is TGCAGCGTCACCCGGGGGGGAAACACCGGGGAGCTGTTTTTT.

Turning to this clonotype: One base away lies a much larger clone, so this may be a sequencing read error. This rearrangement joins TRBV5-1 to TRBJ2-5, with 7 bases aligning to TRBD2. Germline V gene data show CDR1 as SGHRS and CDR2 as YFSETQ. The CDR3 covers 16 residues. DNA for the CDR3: TGCGCCAGCAGTTCGGGGGGACGAACGTACCAAGAGTCCCAGTACTTC. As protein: CASSSGGRTYQESQYF.

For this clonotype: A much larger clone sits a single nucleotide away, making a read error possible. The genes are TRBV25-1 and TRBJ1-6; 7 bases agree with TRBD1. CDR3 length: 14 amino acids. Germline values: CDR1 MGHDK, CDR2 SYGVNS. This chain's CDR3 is CASSSTGQNSPPHF. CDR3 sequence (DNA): TGTGCCAGCAGTTCGACAGGGCAGAATTCACCCCCCCACTTT.

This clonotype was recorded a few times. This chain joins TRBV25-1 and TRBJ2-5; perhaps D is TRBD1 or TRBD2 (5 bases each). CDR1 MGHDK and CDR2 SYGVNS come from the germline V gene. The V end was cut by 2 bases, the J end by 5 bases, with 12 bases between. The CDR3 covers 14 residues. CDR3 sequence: CASSEPGWGETQYF. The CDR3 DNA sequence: TGTGCCAGCAGTGAACCGGGATGGGGGGAGACCCAGTACTTC.

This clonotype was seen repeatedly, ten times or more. The CDR3 region has the DNA TGCAGTCTAGGGGGCGCGGGTGGCTACACCTTC. Translated, it gives CSLGGAGGYTF. The V call is TRBV20-1, the J call TRBJ1-2; 7 bases match TRBD1. This CDR3 is built from 11 residues. Germline V gene data show CDR1 as DFQATT and CDR2 as SNEGSKA (reference sequence). V shed 8 bases, J shed 7 bases, and the junction held 7 bases outside the gene matches.

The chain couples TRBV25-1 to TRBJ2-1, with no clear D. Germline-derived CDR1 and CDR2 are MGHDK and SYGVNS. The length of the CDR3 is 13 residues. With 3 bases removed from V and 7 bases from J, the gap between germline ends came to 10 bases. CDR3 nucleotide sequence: TGTGCCAGCAGTGAGACACGTGATAATGAGCAGTTCTTC. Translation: CASSETRDNEQFF.

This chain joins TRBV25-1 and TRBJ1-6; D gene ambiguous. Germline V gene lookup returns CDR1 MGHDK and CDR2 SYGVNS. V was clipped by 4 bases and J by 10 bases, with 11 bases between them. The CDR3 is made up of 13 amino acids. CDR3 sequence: CASSARPGSPLHF. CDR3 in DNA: TGTGCCAGCAGTGCTCGTCCGGGATCACCCCTCCACTTT. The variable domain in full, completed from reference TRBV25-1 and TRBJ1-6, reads EADIYQTPRYLVIGTGKKITLECSQTMGHDKMYWYQQDPGMELHLIHYSYGVNSTEKGDLSSESTVSRIRTEHFPLTLESARPSHTSQYLCASSARPGSPLHFGNGTRLTVT.

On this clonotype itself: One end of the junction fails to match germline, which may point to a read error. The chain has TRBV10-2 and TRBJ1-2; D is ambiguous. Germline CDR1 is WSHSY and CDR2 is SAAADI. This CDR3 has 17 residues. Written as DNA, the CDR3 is TGTGCCAGCAGTTTACACAATCGGAGCAGGTCTAACTATGGCTACACCTTC. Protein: CASSLHNRSRSNYGYTF.

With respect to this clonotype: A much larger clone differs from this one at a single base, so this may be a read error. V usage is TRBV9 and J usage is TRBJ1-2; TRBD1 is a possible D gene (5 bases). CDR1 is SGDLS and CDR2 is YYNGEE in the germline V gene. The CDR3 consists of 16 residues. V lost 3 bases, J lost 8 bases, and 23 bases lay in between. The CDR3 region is CASSGSGTSSLRGYTF. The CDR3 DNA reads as TGTGCCAGCAGCGGCTCCGGGACTTCCAGCCTTCGGGGCTACACCTTC.

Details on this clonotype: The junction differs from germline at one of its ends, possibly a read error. CDR3 sequence: CASSSSSGGYEQHF. The CDR3 coding sequence is TGTGCCAGCAGCTCCAGTAGCGGAGGCTACGAGCAGCACTTC. V usage is TRBV7-2 and J usage is TRBJ2-7; TRBD2 is a possible D gene (6 bases). The CDR3 loop spans 14 amino acids. Germline V gene data show CDR1 as SGHTA and CDR2 as FQGNSA.